This TCR beta chain was captured by sequencing in a study of T cell responses to AZD1222 COVID-19 vaccine. Across the whole study: Pooling of second doses given at about 4 or about 12 weeks was done.

Produced via immunoSEQ multiplex PCR; TCRdb's table is partial and in-frame only. Seen here are 110,000 or so clones, about 89% observed once, and the top ten hold almost 5.5%. This CDR3 is 14 amino acids long. Per germline, CDR1 LNHDA and CDR2 SQIVND (reference sequence). Germline trimming cut 5 bases from V and 4 bases from J; bases unmatched to any gene: 7. The rearrangement links TRBV19 to TRBJ1-2; the match to TRBD1 covers 7 bases. Sequenced material: peripheral blood, taken on day 0 of AZD1222 vaccination. The clonotype originates from an adult in good health. The CDR3 spells CASSLQGRGYGYTF. CDR3 in DNA: TGTGCCAGTAGTTTACAGGGGAGAGGCTATGGCTACACCTTC.